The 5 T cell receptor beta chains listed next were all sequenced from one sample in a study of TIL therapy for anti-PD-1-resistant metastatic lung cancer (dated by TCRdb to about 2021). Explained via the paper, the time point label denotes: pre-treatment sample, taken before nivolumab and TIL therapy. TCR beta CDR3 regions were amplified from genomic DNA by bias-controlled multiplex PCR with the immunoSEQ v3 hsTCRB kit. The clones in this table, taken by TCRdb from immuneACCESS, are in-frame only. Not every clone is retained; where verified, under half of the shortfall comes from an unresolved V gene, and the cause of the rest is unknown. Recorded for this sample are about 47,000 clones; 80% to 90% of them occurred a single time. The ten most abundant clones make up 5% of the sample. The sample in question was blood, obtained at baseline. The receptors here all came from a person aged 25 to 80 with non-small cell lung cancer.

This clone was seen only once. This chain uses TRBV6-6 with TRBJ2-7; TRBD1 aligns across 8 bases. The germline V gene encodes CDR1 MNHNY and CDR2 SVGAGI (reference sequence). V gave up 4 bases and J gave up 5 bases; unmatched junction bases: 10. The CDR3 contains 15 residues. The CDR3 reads CASSLSPGQGHEQYF. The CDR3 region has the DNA TGTGCCAGCAGTTTGTCTCCCGGACAGGGACACGAGCAGTACTTC.

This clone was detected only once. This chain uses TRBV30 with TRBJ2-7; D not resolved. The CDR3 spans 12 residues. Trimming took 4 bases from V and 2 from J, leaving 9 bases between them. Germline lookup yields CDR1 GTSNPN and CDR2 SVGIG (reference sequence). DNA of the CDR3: TGTGCCTGGATCACATCCCCCTACGAGCAGTACTTC. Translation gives CAWITSPYEQYF.

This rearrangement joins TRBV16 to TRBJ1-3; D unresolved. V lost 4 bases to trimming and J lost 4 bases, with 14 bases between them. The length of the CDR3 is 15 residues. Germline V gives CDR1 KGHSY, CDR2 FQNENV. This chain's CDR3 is CASSPRTTAGNTIYF. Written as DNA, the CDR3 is TGTGCCAGCAGCCCCCGGACGACGGCGGGAAACACCATATATTTT.

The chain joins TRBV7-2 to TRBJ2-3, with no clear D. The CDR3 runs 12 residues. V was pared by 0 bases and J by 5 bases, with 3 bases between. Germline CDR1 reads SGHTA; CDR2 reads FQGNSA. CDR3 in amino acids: CASSLARDTQYF. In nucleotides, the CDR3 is TGTGCCAGCAGCTTAGCCCGAGATACGCAGTATTTT.

CDR3 protein: CASSLGSGSEKLFF. The CDR3 DNA follows: TGTGCCAGCAGCTTAGGTTCCGGGTCCGAAAAACTGTTTTTT. The gene calls are TRBV7-9 and TRBJ1-4, with D unresolved. Per the germline V gene, CDR1 is SEHNR and CDR2 is FQNEAQ (reference sequence). The CDR3 has 14 residues. V lost 1 base and J 8 bases, leaving 11 bases between the germline ends.